This T cell receptor beta chain was documented in a study of response to subunit inactivated influenza vaccine. Study-level findings and limits: T cells newly recruited by each seasonal influenza vaccination are few, the authors suggested.

Germline CDR1 is SGHTA and CDR2 is FQGNSA. Between the trimmed V and J ends, which lost 2 bases and 4 bases, there was a span of 9 bases. The CDR3 is made up of 13 amino acids. TCRdb reprocessed the RT-PCR reads via MiXCR and lists one record per CDR3 protein. The repertoire consists of about 700,000 distinct CDR3 sequences, with 15% to 18% occurring once and the leading ten covering roughly 10%. This clonotype came up many times. The antigen is unknown. The source was PBMCs from blood, collected approximately 12 days after vaccination. The chain recombines TRBV7-2 with TRBJ2-7; D unclear. The sequence derives from a man in his forties or fifties who received an inactivated influenza vaccine. The DNA of the CDR3 is TGTGCCAGCAGCTTACGTACCGAATACGAGCAGTACTTC. It yields the protein CASSLRTEYEQYF.